The clone carrying this T cell receptor beta chain was seen a handful of times. Its antigen is still unknown. The data derive from a study of vaccination effects on CD4 cells after COVID-19. Clones were sequenced by immunoSEQ multiplex PCR, and TCRdb holds only the in-frame ones, with some missing. The sample holds 37,000 or so clones, 66% seen once. V was trimmed by 1 base and J by 3 bases, leaving 9 bases between them. Germline V gene lookup returns CDR1 SGHTA and CDR2 FQGNSA. This CDR3 has 14 amino acids. Viral peptide pool expansion of antigen-specific CD4+ T cells preceded sequencing in the ViraFEST assay. After less than twelve days in culture, the CD4+ T cells were isolated. Vaccine recipients lacked prior SARS-CoV-2 infection and had negative nucleocapsid antibodies. In culture with around 10 IU/ml IL-2 and around 10 ug/ml peptides, PBMC were grown at two million per well. Half-medium replacement with IL-2 medium occurred on days 3 and 7.

The sequencing used CD4+ T cells from PBMCs cultured with HCoV-OC43 spike peptides, collected before COVID-19 vaccination. Sample subset: HCoV-OC43 spike overlapping peptide pool stimulation. The origin of this receptor is a human donor who received a COVID-19 vaccine. This chain links TRBV7-2 with TRBJ1-2; a weak D match, TRBD1 (6 bases). The CDR3 DNA is TGTGCCAGCAGCTTAGAGACAGGTTACTATGGCTACACCTTC. As protein: CASSLETGYYGYTF.